This TCR beta chain was sequenced during a study of response to subunit inactivated influenza vaccine. The study, taken as a whole, reports: New T cells are recruited in small numbers by each seasonal influenza vaccination, according to the authors' suggestion.

Points on this clonotype: Its antigen is not known.

TCRdb reanalysed the RT-PCR reads using MiXCR and keeps one entry per CDR3 protein. The table shows about 520,000 distinct CDR3 sequences, with roughly 23% occurring only once. V shed 4 bases, J shed 4 bases, and the junction held 8 bases outside the gene matches. The CDR3 contains 15 residues. Germline CDR1 reads SGHRS; CDR2 reads YFSETQ. Sample: CD4+ T cells sorted from PBMCs, taken around 5 days after vaccination. The rearrangement uses TRBV5-1 and TRBJ2-7; TRBD1 matches at 10 bases. The origin of this receptor is a man aged 45 to 65 who received an inactivated influenza vaccine. The CDR3 sequence is CASSNTGTGAYEQYF. In DNA form, the CDR3 reads TGCGCCAGCAGCAACACCGGGACAGGGGCGTACGAGCAGTACTTC.